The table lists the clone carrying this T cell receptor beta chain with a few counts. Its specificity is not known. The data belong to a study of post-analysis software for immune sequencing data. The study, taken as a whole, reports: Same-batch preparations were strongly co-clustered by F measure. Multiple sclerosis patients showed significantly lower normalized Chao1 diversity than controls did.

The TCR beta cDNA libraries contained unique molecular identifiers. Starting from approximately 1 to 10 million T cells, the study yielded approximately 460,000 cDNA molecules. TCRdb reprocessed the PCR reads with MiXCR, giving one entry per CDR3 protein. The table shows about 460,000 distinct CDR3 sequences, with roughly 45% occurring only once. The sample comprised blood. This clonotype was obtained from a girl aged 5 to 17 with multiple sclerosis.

The CDR3 sequence: CASSLLDRPSTDTQYF. In nucleotides, the CDR3 is TGTGCCAGCAGTTTATTGGACAGACCGAGCACAGATACGCAGTATTTT. This sequence joins TRBV27 and TRBJ2-3, with D possibly TRBD1 on 6 matching bases. V dropped 1 base and J dropped 0 bases, with 11 bases sitting between them. Germline V lookup: CDR1 MNHEY, CDR2 SMNVEV (reference sequence). This CDR3 region has 16 residues.